This entry describes one T cell receptor beta chain. Germline CDR1 is MNHNS and CDR2 is SASEGT. The CDR3 runs to 15 residues. V shed 8 bases, J shed 2 bases, and the junction held 9 bases outside the gene matches. Under the authors' procedure: Using reference gene primer amplification, nucleated cell counts were estimated. Only in-frame clones appear in the TCRdb table, and some are missing; sequencing was by immunoSEQ multiplex PCR. V, J and clone size are those of that table, while D and trimming were read from the DNA. The repertoire includes fewer than 250,000 clones, roughly four fifths of them detected once, and roughly 12% sits in the top ten. The data stem from a study of blood T cell repertoires in COVID-19. Study details: There were acute and convalescent COVID-19 samples, and they came from the United States, Italy and Spain. Sources were T cells, B-cell-depleted T cells, or PBMCs; the material itself was cDNA or gDNA.

This receptor was taken from a woman aged 45 to 65 with acute or convalescent COVID-19. Sequencing was carried out using peripheral blood. The chain links TRBV6-1 to TRBJ1-5, with 7 bases lining up with TRBD1. CDR3 in DNA: TGTGCCAGCGGTACAGGGGCCGGGGGCAATCAGCCCCAGCATTTT. It yields the protein CASGTGAGGNQPQHF.